The 11 T cell receptor beta chains reported below all come from one sample, sequenced in a study of cytotoxic CD8 clonotypes in ibrutinib-treated CLL. Clones were read by immunoSEQ multiplex PCR, and TCRdb kept only the in-frame ones, dropping some. The sample lists roughly 220,000 clones, 70% seen once, with about 6.4% in the top ten. The starting material was PBMCs, obtained after 12 months of ibrutinib treatment. The receptors were gathered from a human donor with chronic lymphocytic leukemia.

The rearrangement uses TRBV18 and TRBJ2-5; TRBD1 agrees at 8 bases. The V gene end was trimmed by 5 bases and the J gene end by 5 bases; junction bases not matched to a gene: 4. CDR1 is KGHSH and CDR2 is LQKENI in the germline V gene. The CDR3 is 13 amino acids. For the CDR3, the DNA is TGTGCCAGCTCAGGAACAGGGGGGGAGACCCAGTACTTC. This gives the protein CASSGTGGETQYF.

The V gene is TRBV5-6, the J gene TRBJ2-1; 8 nucleotides line up with TRBD1. CDR3 length equals 14 residues. Germline V gene sequence: CDR1 SGHDT, CDR2 YYEEEE. The V gene end was trimmed by 0 bases and the J gene end by 8 bases; junction bases not matched to a gene: 4. The DNA of the CDR3 is TGTGCCAGCAGCTTGGTCCAGGGGGCGGATGAGCAGTTCTTC. This gives the protein CASSLVQGADEQFF.

As regards this clone: Within the sample, other DNA sequences also encode this same CDR3. The chain has TRBV6-5 and TRBJ1-1; D gene ambiguous. The CDR3 runs to 13 residues. V was pared by 2 bases and J by 0 bases, with 4 bases between. Germline CDR1 reads MNHEY; CDR2 reads SVGAGI. The CDR3 spells CASSYRVNTEAFF. The CDR3 DNA follows: TGTGCCAGCAGTTACAGGGTGAACACTGAAGCTTTCTTT.

The chain joins TRBV5-1 to TRBJ2-3; 12 nucleotides align to TRBD2. Germline trimming cut 0 bases from V and 7 bases from J; bases unmatched to any gene: 6. The CDR3 consists of 16 residues. The germline V gene has CDR1 SGHRS and CDR2 YFSETQ. The CDR3, as DNA: TGCGCCAGCAGCTTGGAACTAGCGGGGGGCGTTAATACGCAGTATTTT. Translation: CASSLELAGGVNTQYF.

The gene calls are TRBV30 and TRBJ2-7; weak D call: TRBD1 (5 bases). V gave up 0 bases and J gave up 12 bases, with 12 bases separating them. The CDR3 runs to 11 residues. The germline gives CDR1 GTSNPN, CDR2 SVGIG (reference sequence). In DNA, the CDR3 is TGTGCCTGGAGTGTAGACAGACTGAGGTACTTC. It translates to CAWSVDRLRYF.

A single count supports this clone. This chain uses TRBV6-5 with TRBJ1-6; D gene ambiguous. CDR3 length equals 14 residues. The germline V gene has CDR1 MNHEY and CDR2 SVGAGI. V was cut by 5 bases and J by 10 bases, with 15 bases left in between. The DNA of the CDR3 is TGTGCCAGCAGTCCTCCGGGGATGGAGTCACCCCTCCACTTT. Translating gives CASSPPGMESPLHF.

The V call is TRBV6-1, the J call TRBJ1-2, with D possibly matching TRBD1 (6 bases). Deletions cut 4 bases from V and 2 bases from J, with 8 bases between. Germline V gene data show CDR1 as MNHNS and CDR2 as SASEGT. The CDR3 spans 13 residues. The CDR3 region is CASSVGGNYGYTF. The CDR3 nucleotides read TGTGCCAGCAGTGTAGGGGGAAACTATGGCTACACCTTC.

The chain uses TRBV7-3 and TRBJ2-7, with a possible D match to TRBD2 (6 bases). Trimming took off 5 bases at V and 2 bases at J, with 22 bases between the two ends. Germline values: CDR1 SGHTA, CDR2 FQGTGA. CDR3 length: 17 residues. This chain's CDR3 is CASSLRRGVGRTYEQYF. The CDR3 coding sequence is TGTGCCAGCAGCCTTAGGCGGGGAGTGGGGAGGACCTACGAGCAGTACTTC.

The chain uses TRBV4-1 and TRBJ1-1, with a tentative D call TRBD1 (5 bases). The CDR3 extends over 14 amino acids. Trimming stripped 7 bases from V and 6 bases from J, with 18 bases between. The germline CDR1 and CDR2 sequences are MGHRA and YSYEKL. The CDR3 DNA reads as TGCGCCAGCATGAGAATTTATGGGGCGTCTGAAGCTTTCTTT. This translates into CASMRIYGASEAFF.

This clone was recorded once. This chain joins TRBV30 and TRBJ1-3; unclear D gene. Per the germline V gene, CDR1 is GTSNPN and CDR2 is SVGIG (reference sequence). The CDR3 totals 13 residues. V was trimmed by 1 base and J by 8 bases, leaving 12 bases between them. The CDR3 sequence: CAWSGLGGDTIYF. The CDR3 nucleotides read TGTGCCTGGAGTGGTTTAGGTGGGGACACCATATATTTT. Based on the CDR3 plus reference TRBV30 and TRBJ1-3, the full variable domain is SQTIHQWPATLVQPVGSPLSLECTVEGTSNPNLYWYRQAAGRGLQLLFYSVGIGQISSEVPQNLSASRPQDRQFILSSKKLLLSDSGFYLCAWSGLGGDTIYFGEGSWLTVV.

V gene TRBV5-6 combines with J gene TRBJ1-4, with 7 nucleotides matching TRBD1. The CDR3 runs to 17 residues. V trimming: 6 bases; J trimming: 2 bases; junction bases outside the gene matches: 13. Germline CDR1 SGHDT, CDR2 YYEEEE. The CDR3 DNA reads as TGTGCCAGCAACTCGTACCGGACAGGAGGGACTAATGAAAAACTGTTTTTT. Protein: CASNSYRTGGTNEKLFF.